These 8 T cell receptor beta chains were sequenced from one sample in a study of quantifying T cell responses using KT2 cells. Study-level background: cDNA was made from DNase-treated RNA using alpha and beta constant primers.

Each cDNA got a UMI-containing oligo ligated at its 3' end. An equimolar mix of RC1.1 and RC1.2 primed the beta chain across TRBC1 and TRBC2. TCRdb analysed the UMI-ligation and nested PCR reads with MiXCR anew, one entry per CDR3 protein. Altogether tens of thousands of distinct CDR3 sequences are present, approximately 7% being singletons, with the ten largest covering 15% to 19%. Material for sequencing was PBMCs spiked with cells of the T cell clone KT2. The receptor source for this set is a human donor.

This clonotype was found a few times. The chain carries TRBV5-1 and TRBJ2-7, with D possibly called TRBD1 or TRBD2 (6 bases each). V was cut by 4 bases and J by 4 bases, with 12 bases left in between. CDR1 is SGHRS, CDR2 YFSETQ, per germline. The CDR3 has 13 amino acids. CDR3 protein: CASSRGLGYEQYF. The CDR3 DNA reads TGCGCCAGCAGCCGGGGGCTGGGTTACGAGCAGTACTTC.

This rearrangement joins TRBV10-2 to TRBJ1-1; a possible D gene is TRBD1 (6 bases). Germline V gives CDR1 WSHSY, CDR2 SAAADI. V dropped 7 bases and J dropped 3 bases, with 12 bases sitting between them. CDR3 size: 13 residues. This CDR3 is CASKPGAYTEAFF. The DNA of the CDR3 is TGCGCCAGCAAGCCAGGGGCCTACACTGAAGCTTTCTTT.

This clonotype came up a few times. The rearrangement links TRBV11-3 to TRBJ2-1; D is tentatively TRBD1 or TRBD2 (6 bases each). Germline V gene sequence: CDR1 SGHNT, CDR2 YENEEA. Trimming stripped 5 bases from V and 4 bases from J, with 15 bases between. The CDR3 extends over 15 amino acids. The CDR3 spells CASSPSRGTYNEQFF. The CDR3 nucleotides read TGTGCCAGCAGCCCTTCGAGGGGGACTTACAATGAGCAGTTCTTC.

This clonotype was seen only a few times. The rearrangement uses TRBV2 and TRBJ2-4; no clear D gene. V lost 3 bases and J lost 0, with 12 bases in between. CDR3 length equals 16 residues. Per germline, CDR1 SNHLY and CDR2 FYNNEI. The CDR3 spells CASSEDRNIAKNIQYF. CDR3 DNA: TGTGCCAGCAGTGAGGACCGGAACATAGCCAAAAACATTCAGTACTTC.

The chain is built from TRBV3-1 and TRBJ2-3; no firm D call. CDR3 size: 15 residues. V lost 0 bases to trimming and J lost 8 bases, with 15 bases between them. Germline-derived CDR1 and CDR2 are LGHDT and YNNKEL (reference sequence). CDR3 coding DNA: TGTGCCAGCAGCCAAGATTTAATCCTACCCCGTACGCAGTATTTT. The encoded protein is CASSQDLILPRTQYF.

The chain combines TRBV10-3 with TRBJ1-2; perhaps TRBD1 as D (6 bases). CDR1 is ENHRY and CDR2 is SYGVKD in the germline V gene. The CDR3 runs to 15 residues. V dropped 5 bases and J dropped 4 bases, with 17 bases sitting between them. CDR3 region: CAISLGQGHCYGYTF. In DNA form, the CDR3 reads TGTGCCATCAGTTTGGGGCAGGGGCACTGCTATGGCTACACCTTC.

This clonotype was observed at least ten times. The V and J genes are TRBV12-3 or TRBV12-4 and TRBJ2-1; weak D call: TRBD1 (6 bases). The CDR3 has 12 amino acids. The V and J ends lost 6 bases and 7 bases respectively, with 10 bases between them. CDR3 DNA sequence: TGTGCCAGCAGGCCGGACAGTAATGAGCAGTTCTTC. Translated: CASRPDSNEQFF.

This clonotype was observed at least ten times. The rearrangement joins TRBV7-2 to TRBJ2-1; no definite D call. The CDR3 loop spans 14 amino acids. Germline loops: CDR1 SGHTA, CDR2 FQGNSA. The V and J ends lost 5 bases and 5 bases respectively, with 13 bases between them. The CDR3 loop reads CASSTYLTHNEQFF. CDR3 nucleotide sequence: TGTGCCAGCAGCACCTACCTAACCCACAATGAGCAGTTCTTC. Supplemented by reference TRBV7-2 and TRBJ2-1, the full variable domain reads GAGVSQSPSNKVTEKGKDVELRCDPISGHTALYWYRQSLGQGLEFLIYFQGNSAPDKSGLPSDRFSAERTGGSVSTLTIQRTQQEDSAVYLCASSTYLTHNEQFFGPGTRLTVL.